The source of this T cell receptor (beta chain) is a study of T cell responses to AZD1222 COVID-19 vaccine (dated by TCRdb to the early 2020s). In the study overall: TCR sequencing covered more than 230 trial participants: 200 to 210 given two doses of AZD1222 and approximately 26 given two doses of MenACWY control vaccine. Trial participants were enrolled into age subgroups of 18-55, 56-69 and 70-plus years, which contained 148, 28 and 57 TCR-sequenced participants, respectively. The paper as a whole reports these results and caveats: Participants were mostly white British, with more females than males. The authors suggested clonal diversity may have been underestimated. Vaccine-associated CD4 TCRs spanned the whole spike protein, with dominant responses in regions 160-218 and 743-854. Reportedly, almost half of the unique spike-specific TCRs recognized epitopes lying outside the regions that are mutated in the B.1.351 and B.1.1.7 variants. After two AZD1222 doses, both the breadth and the depth of spike-specific TCRs were significantly higher than at day 0 and than in MenACWY recipients. In the small 56-69-year group, the increase in depth fell short of significance, most likely because of low power. Conclusions about previously exposed vaccinees are limited because only five to seven AZD1222 recipients were SARS-CoV-2 seropositive at baseline. Because no day 14 peak-response samples were available, the repertoires could be characterized only after the peak T cell response.

This clone was recorded a few times. Its antigen target is currently unknown. The record has no base qualities; no much larger clone is one base away. Read against the paper, the sample's time point label means: baseline before first vaccination. The treatment or condition label of this sample denotes: meningococcal conjugate vaccine given as trial control. The vaccinee samples were drawn from two UK trials, COV001 and COV002, one of which was a single-blind randomized controlled phase 2/3 trial testing AZD1222 (ChAdOx1 nCoV-19) in healthy adults. For TCRbeta chain sequencing, PBMC samples were collected from trial participants at day 0 and at day 28 after the second dose. The CDR3 regions of human TCRbeta chains were subjected to immunosequencing. The authors' analysis ran thus. TCRs in the repertoires were matched against a reference library of SARS-CoV-2-specific TCRs that had been generated with the MIRA antigen-specificity platform. Breadth was defined as the fraction of unique TCRs that were SARS-CoV-2-associated, and depth was defined as the fraction of total T cells that were SARS-CoV-2-associated. Each spike-specific TCR was assigned to its reactive spike region and to a CD4 or CD8 class using the MIRA data. Log10-transformed breadth and depth values were compared by one-way ANOVA with Sidak's multiple comparisons tests. As stored in TCRdb, this immuneACCESS dataset retains in-frame rearrangements with V and J assigned. A fraction of the clones does not appear; measured against another copy, unresolved V genes explain less than half of the discrepancy, and the remainder lacks a known reason. V and J calls and clone size are given by that table; D and trimming were obtained from the DNA. The sample table contains 95,000 to 150,000 clones; only one count was recorded for 80% to 90% of them. The ten largest clones take up around 10% of the sample.

The germline V gene (reference sequence) gives CDR1 as GTSNPN and CDR2 as SVGIG. V is shortened by 1 base, J by 0 bases, and the region joining them spans 0 bases. From its cysteine to its phenylalanine, the CDR3 spans 11 amino acids. Left in the record is the CDR3 DNA by itself, 33 bases read in frame from the first base. The receptor chain draws on TRBV30 and TRBJ2-5, with the D gene not clear enough to name. The sequencing used peripheral blood, collected on day 0 of MenACWY control vaccination. The receptor comes from an adult in good health. The nucleotide sequence is given as TGTGCCTGGAGTGACCAAGAGACCCAGTACTTC. Its protein reads: CAWSDQETQYF.